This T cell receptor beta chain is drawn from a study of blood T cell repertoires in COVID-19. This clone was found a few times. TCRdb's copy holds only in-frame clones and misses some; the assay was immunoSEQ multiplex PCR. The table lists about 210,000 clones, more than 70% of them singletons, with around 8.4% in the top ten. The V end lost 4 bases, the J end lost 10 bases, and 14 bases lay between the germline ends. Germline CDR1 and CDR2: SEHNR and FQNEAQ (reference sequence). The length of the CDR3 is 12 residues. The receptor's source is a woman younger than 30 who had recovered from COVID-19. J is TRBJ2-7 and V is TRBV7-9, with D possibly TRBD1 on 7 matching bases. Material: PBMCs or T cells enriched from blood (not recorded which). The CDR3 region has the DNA TGTGCCAGCAGCTCCGGAGGGACAGTTCAGTACTTC. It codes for CASSSGGTVQYF.